This TCR beta chain was captured in a study of beta chain features in type 1 diabetes. Germline V gene lookup returns CDR1 SGHTA and CDR2 FQGTGA. The CDR3 length is 15 residues. With 2 bases removed from V and 1 base from J, the gap between germline ends came to 9 bases. This clone was seen a handful of times. Its antigen is undetermined. Overall study results and limits: Type 1 diabetes patients had VDJ junctions that carried fewer insertions and more deletions. Although PCR might favor shorter templates, it would do so equally in patients and controls. Moderate but significant shortening of TCRB CDR3s was recorded in all four CD4+ subsets from Type 1 diabetes patients.

Since all of the isolated RNA was reverse transcribed, expressed TCRB transcripts were what got sequenced. TCRdb keeps only in-frame clones here, not all; method: immunoSEQ multiplex PCR. The table includes about 160,000 clones, 7.8% detected once. Source material: central memory CD4+ T cells from blood. This chain connects TRBV7-3 to TRBJ1-3; D is undetermined. This TCR was sampled from a woman aged 40 to 55 with type 1 diabetes. CDR3 in DNA: TGTGCCAGCAGCTTAGATGCGGAGTCTGGAAACACCATATATTTT. As protein: CASSLDAESGNTIYF.